This passage covers 10 T cell receptor beta chains from one sample sequenced in a study of shared clonotypes between healthy human individuals. Profiled with immunoSEQ multiplex PCR; TCRdb holds only in-frame clones, not every one. This sample has millions of clones, with approximately 90% found just once. Material: naive CD4+ T cells sorted from blood. Subset noted: CD45RA+ positively selected. Receptor source: a man aged 18 to 30 in good health.

The chain combines TRBV28 with TRBJ1-4; 7 bases map to TRBD1. CDR1 is MDHEN and CDR2 is SYDVKM in the germline V gene. J gave up 5 bases and V 1 base, and 4 bases lay outside the gene matches. The CDR3 totals 15 residues. The CDR3 sequence is CASSLSDRVNEKLFF. CDR3 coding DNA: TGTGCCAGCAGTTTATCTGACAGGGTCAATGAAAAACTGTTTTTT.

V usage is TRBV5-4 and J usage is TRBJ1-6; 9 nucleotides match TRBD1. The length of the CDR3 is 15 residues. V lost 0 bases and J lost 9; bases outside the gene matches: 4. Germline values: CDR1 SGHNT, CDR2 YYREEE (reference sequence). The CDR3 sequence: CASSLVGQGTSPLHF. In nucleotides, the CDR3 is TGTGCCAGCAGCTTGGTGGGACAGGGAACTTCACCCCTCCACTTT. The variable domain in full, with the rest retrieved from reference TRBV5-4 and TRBJ1-6, is ETGVTQSPTHLIKTRGQQVTLRCSSQSGHNTVSWYQQALGQGPQFIFQYYREEENGRGNFPPRFSGLQFPNYSSELNVNALELDDSALYLCASSLVGQGTSPLHFGNGTRLTVT.

The chain couples TRBV30 to TRBJ2-7; TRBD1 agrees at 8 bases. The CDR3 has 16 amino acids. Germline V gives CDR1 GTSNPN, CDR2 SVGIG (reference sequence). After removal of 0 bases from V and 4 bases from J, the junction contained 11 bases not matched to a gene. Here the CDR3 DNA reads TGTGCCTGGAGTGTACTAGGGCAGGGGGCTGATTACGAGCAGTACTTC. Protein sequence: CAWSVLGQGADYEQYF.

The chain has TRBV5-1 and TRBJ2-1; TRBD2 agrees at 8 bases. There are 15 residues in the CDR3. The ends lost 6 bases at V and 6 bases at J; junction bases unmatched: 11. From germline, CDR1 is SGHRS and CDR2 YFSETQ. CDR3 nucleotides: TGCGCCAGCACCGAGAGAGTAGCGGGGCCCAATGAGCAGTTCTTC. It yields the protein CASTERVAGPNEQFF. Full variable domain (outside the CDR3, taken from reference TRBV5-1 and TRBJ2-1): KAGVTQTPRYLIKTRGQQVTLSCSPISGHRSVSWYQQTPGQGLQFLFEYFSETQRNKGNFPGRFSGRQFSNSRSEMNVSTLELGDSALYLCASTERVAGPNEQFFGPGTRLTVL.

The chain recombines TRBV28 with TRBJ1-5, with TRBD1 as a possible D gene (5 bases). This CDR3 is built from 17 residues. CDR1 and CDR2 (germline): MDHEN, SYDVKM. V was clipped by 1 base and J by 0 bases, with 13 bases between them. In DNA, the CDR3 is TGTGCCAGCAGTTTATTCGGGGGGTCCTATAGCAATCAGCCCCAGCATTTT. Amino acid sequence: CASSLFGGSYSNQPQHF. Filled out from reference TRBV28 and TRBJ1-5, the complete variable domain reads DVKVTQSSRYLVKRTGEKVFLECVQDMDHENMFWYRQDPGLGLRLIYFSYDVKMKEKGDIPEGYSVSREKKERFSLILESASTNQTSMYLCASSLFGGSYSNQPQHFGDGTRLSIL.

This clone was seen a single time. CDR3 loop: CASSFLLSSGGQKETQYF. CDR3 DNA sequence: TGTGCCAGCAGCTTTCTCCTTTCTAGCGGGGGCCAAAAAGAGACCCAGTACTTC. V usage is TRBV28 and J usage is TRBJ2-5; 10 bases match TRBD2. The CDR3 is made up of 18 amino acids. The V gene end was trimmed by 6 bases and the J gene end by 3 bases; junction bases not matched to a gene: 16. Germline-derived CDR1 and CDR2 are MDHEN and SYDVKM.

The chain couples TRBV5-1 to TRBJ2-2; D may be TRBD2 (6 bases). The CDR3 is 17 amino acids. From germline, CDR1 is SGHRS and CDR2 YFSETQ. The germline V and J ends were trimmed by 0 bases and 2 bases, with 14 bases remaining between them. The CDR3 here is CASSLALGGANTGELFF. The CDR3 DNA reads as TGCGCCAGCAGCTTGGCCCTCGGCGGGGCAAACACCGGGGAGCTGTTTTTT.

Only one count was recorded for this clone. The chain couples TRBV5-1 to TRBJ2-1, with 9 bases identical to TRBD2. CDR1 and CDR2 from the germline V gene are SGHRS and YFSETQ. Trimming at V came to 3 bases and at J to 8 bases, leaving 12 bases not matched to a gene. This CDR3 spans 16 amino acids. CDR3 coding DNA: TGCGCCAGCAGCTACGAACCGGGACTAGCCCGCGATGAGCAGTTCTTC. It is translated as CASSYEPGLARDEQFF.

The V gene is TRBV6-4, the J gene TRBJ1-5, with D unclear. V was trimmed by 5 bases and J by 6 bases, leaving 14 bases between them. Germline lookup yields CDR1 MRHNA and CDR2 SNTAGT. The length of the CDR3 is 14 residues. The CDR3 DNA follows: TGTGCCAGCAGTACAGACGGTACAAGTCAGCCCCAGCATTTT. Residues: CASSTDGTSQPQHF.

The chain employs TRBV4-1 and TRBJ1-5; perhaps TRBD1 as D (5 bases). Between the trimmed V and J ends, which lost 4 bases and 9 bases, there was a span of 13 bases. This CDR3 has 13 amino acids. From germline, CDR1 is MGHRA and CDR2 YSYEKL. In DNA, the CDR3 is TGCGCCAGCAGCCCCATCTCGGGGCTGCCCCAGCATTTT. Its translation is CASSPISGLPQHF.